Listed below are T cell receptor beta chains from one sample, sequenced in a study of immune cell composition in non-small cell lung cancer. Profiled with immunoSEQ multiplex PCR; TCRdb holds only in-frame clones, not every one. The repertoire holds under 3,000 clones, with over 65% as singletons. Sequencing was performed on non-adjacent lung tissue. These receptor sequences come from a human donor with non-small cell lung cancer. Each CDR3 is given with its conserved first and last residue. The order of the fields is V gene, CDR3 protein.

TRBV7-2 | CASSRGLATDTQYF
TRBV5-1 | CASSLTSGSTDTQYF
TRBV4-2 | CASSYSGQGGTEAFF
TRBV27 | CASSLERVSDTQYF
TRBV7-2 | CASSPNTHSSAQFF
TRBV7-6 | CASSLYQGRSGNTIYF
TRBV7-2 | CASRSAGIGGDTQYF
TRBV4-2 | CASSQTVGRAFYEQYF
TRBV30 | CAWAPTGYGSPLHF
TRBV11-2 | CASSPVQGGGYTF
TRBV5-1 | CASSLAVTGEDEQYF
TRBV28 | CASRASGGYEQYF
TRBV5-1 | CASKSGGPAQETQYF
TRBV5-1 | CASSIGTGNNEQFF
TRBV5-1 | CASSLGQGNGELFF
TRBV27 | CASSARVGTGAFF
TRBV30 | CAWGAGDQPQHF
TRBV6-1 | CASSEGYRGEQFF
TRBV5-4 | CASSLKTGGEETQYF
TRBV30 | CAWARLANTGELFF
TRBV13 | CASSLWPTETQYF
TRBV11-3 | CASSLESGTDTQYF
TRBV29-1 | CSVDLQGQVGETQYF
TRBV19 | CASLGQGYNEQFF
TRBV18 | CASSPQQVRGDTQYF
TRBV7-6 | CASSLWSRQGAEKLFF
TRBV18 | CASHDKLANEKLFF
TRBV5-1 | CASEFGDYTDTQYF
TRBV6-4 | CASRASRRYEQYF
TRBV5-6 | CASSIAAGSPNEQFF
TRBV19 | CATWEPPETQYF
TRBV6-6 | CASSYTTGTNEKLFF
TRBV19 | CASSGQGANQPQHF
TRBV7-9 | CASSLSDTEAFF
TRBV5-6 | CASSALRAGYYNEQFF
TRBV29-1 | CSVMGVAGGRGETQYF
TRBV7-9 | CASSRGQLKNTEAFF
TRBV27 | CASSLSVASSRGYTF
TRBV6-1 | CASRDISSYEQYF
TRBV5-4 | CASSYVPMAEQYF